These T cell receptor beta chains were read from a single sample in a study of shared clonotypes between healthy human individuals. Repertoires were generated with immunoSEQ multiplex PCR, while TCRdb's copy carries only in-frame clones and drops some. The data contain fewer than 850,000 clones, roughly 88% of them singletons. The sample consisted of memory CD8+ T cells from PBMCs. Receptors were obtained from a man younger than 35 in good health. Some clones in this sample may be carry-over from other donors' samples. Each CDR3 is given with its conserved first and last residue. The D gene is left open where the match is weak. The size field is filled for only some rows; it gives once, few, many or a size class.

V	size	J	D	DNA	CDR3
TRBV4-1	-	TRBJ1-2	TRBD1	TGCGCCAGCAGCCAGACGGACAGGGGGGGACGTGGCTACACCTTC	CASSQTDRGGRGYTF
TRBV6-1	few	TRBJ2-7	-	TGTGCCAGCAGTGAAGGGGAAACCTACGAGCAGTACTTC	CASSEGETYEQYF
TRBV7-9	-	TRBJ2-7	-	TGTGCCAGCAGCTTAGCGAGGGGGGCTCTGTACTTC	CASSLARGALYF
TRBV7-9	-	TRBJ2-7	-	TGTGCCAGCAGCTTAGGGGGACACCCCATCCCTCTCGAGCAGTACTTC	CASSLGGHPIPLEQYF
TRBV28	-	TRBJ2-2	-	TGTGCCAGCAGTTTAATCTTCCTGAAGCCCACCGGGGAGCTGTTTTTT	CASSLIFLKPTGELFF
TRBV28	-	TRBJ2-1	TRBD2	TGTGCCAGCAGTTTGGAGCGGGAGGCCACCCCAACCTACAATGAGCAGTTCTTC	CASSLEREATPTYNEQFF
TRBV28	-	TRBJ2-1	-	TGTGCCAGCAGCCAAGACTTTACCCCTGGGGATGAGCAGTTCTTC	CASSQDFTPGDEQFF
TRBV7-9	-	TRBJ2-7	-	TGTGCCAGCAGCCCCCTTGGCGGGTCAGGCGAGCAGTACTTC	CASSPLGGSGEQYF
TRBV19	-	TRBJ1-5	TRBD1	TGTGCCAGTAGTAATGTCGTTATCCGGACAGGGTGGGACAATCAGCCCCAGCATTTT	CASSNVVIRTGWDNQPQHF
TRBV2	-	TRBJ2-1	-	TGTGCCAGCAGGAATAGCTATGAGCAGTTCTTC	CASRNSYEQFF
TRBV7-6	-	TRBJ2-7	TRBD2	TGTGCCAGCAGCTTAGGTGCGGGAGTGGTGTACGAGCAGTACTTC	CASSLGAGVVYEQYF
TRBV27	-	TRBJ1-2	-	TGTGCCAGCAGTGCGTACAAGGCCCCCCAATATGGCTACACCTTC	CASSAYKAPQYGYTF
TRBV7-8	-	TRBJ2-1	-	TGTGCCAGCAGCTTATCCAGGGGGGGCGAGCAGTTCTTC	CASSLSRGGEQFF
TRBV6-6	-	TRBJ2-1	-	TGTGCCAGCAGTTTACCTAGGACCGAAGGTGAGCAGTTCTTC	CASSLPRTEGEQFF
TRBV27	-	TRBJ2-7	TRBD1	TGTGCCAGCAGTTCAGGGGACAGGGTGGGAGAGCAGTACTTC	CASSSGDRVGEQYF
TRBV19	-	TRBJ2-1	-	TGTGCCAGTAGTATTCGTCCACTGCCGGGGAATGAGCAGTTCTTC	CASSIRPLPGNEQFF
TRBV18	-	TRBJ1-4	-	TGTGCCAGCTCATCTCGGCCCGGGGATCTAGATGAAAAACTGTTTTTT	CASSSRPGDLDEKLFF
TRBV2	-	TRBJ2-1	-	TGTGCCAGCAGTGTTGGGCTAGCCTTAAGGGATGAGCAGTTCTTC	CASSVGLALRDEQFF
TRBV6-1	-	TRBJ2-7	-	TGTGCCAGCAGTGAAGGGGGAAACTACGAGCAGTACTTC	CASSEGGNYEQYF
TRBV6-5	-	TRBJ1-1	-	TGTGCCAGCAGTTATTGGAGAGGTGAAGCTTTCTTT	CASSYWRGEAFF
TRBV7-9	-	TRBJ1-2	-	TGTGCCAGCAGCCTAGGGGATGGGGGGCATCTTGGCTACACCTTC	CASSLGDGGHLGYTF
TRBV6-6	-	TRBJ1-1	-	TGTGCCAGCGGGCAGGGCCAGAACACTGAAGCTTTCTTT	CASGQGQNTEAFF
TRBV27	-	TRBJ2-3	-	TGTGCCAGCAGCCAACCCAGCCCTCTTTCAGGGACCCTCACAGATACGCAGTATTTT	CASSQPSPLSGTLTDTQYF
TRBV27	-	TRBJ2-7	-	TGTGCCAGCAGTCCGACAGAGTCCTACGAGCAGTACTTC	CASSPTESYEQYF
TRBV19	-	TRBJ1-3	-	TGTGCCAGTAGTCTCGCGCCCTCCCTTAGCTCTGGAAACACCATATATTTT	CASSLAPSLSSGNTIYF
TRBV6-6	-	TRBJ2-1	TRBD1	TGTGCCAGCAGTTATACAGGGGTCAATGAGCAGTTCTTC	CASSYTGVNEQFF
TRBV9	-	TRBJ2-7	TRBD2	TGTGCCAGCAGTCCTACTAGCGGGAGGGCCTACGAGCAGTACTTC	CASSPTSGRAYEQYF
TRBV6-4	-	TRBJ2-1	-	TGTGCCAGCAGTGACTCGAGGGGCGGGGGCGACTACAATGAGCAGTTCTTC	CASSDSRGGGDYNEQFF
TRBV5-1	once	TRBJ1-1	-	TGCGCCAGCAGCTGGGAGGGGGAAGTCGGAAACACTGAAGCTTTCTTT	CASSWEGEVGNTEAFF
TRBV5-6	-	TRBJ2-7	TRBD2	TGTGCCAGCACCTTCGGCGGGGGCTCCTACGAGCAGTACTTC	CASTFGGGSYEQYF
TRBV27	-	TRBJ2-4	-	TGTGCCAGCAGTCCCACCCTGGGGCAGCTCAAGTACTTC	CASSPTLGQLKYF
TRBV9	-	TRBJ2-1	TRBD2	TGTGCCAGCAGCGTAGTAAAGGCTAGCGGGGTAAATGAGCAGTTCTTC	CASSVVKASGVNEQFF
TRBV28	-	TRBJ2-7	TRBD2	TGTGCCAGCAGCTTACGCGGGGGGCTACAGACCTACGAGCAGTACTTC	CASSLRGGLQTYEQYF
TRBV6-5	-	TRBJ2-5	-	TGTGCCAGCAGTTACGACGGAAGCGGTGAGACCCAGTACTTC	CASSYDGSGETQYF
TRBV11-2	-	TRBJ1-1	-	TGTGCCAGCAGCTTAGGGGCGGGCAGATCGGCTTTCTTT	CASSLGAGRSAFF
TRBV14	-	TRBJ1-2	-	TGTGCCAGCAGCCTACGGGCCCTGCCGACAGATAACTATGGCTACACCTTC	CASSLRALPTDNYGYTF
TRBV5-1	-	TRBJ2-3	-	TGCGCCAGCAGCTTACTAGGGATCCGCAGCACAGATACGCAGTATTTT	CASSLLGIRSTDTQYF
TRBV9	-	TRBJ2-1	-	TGTGCCAGCAGCGGGGCAGGGCAGAATGAGCAGTTCTTC	CASSGAGQNEQFF
TRBV7-3	-	TRBJ2-1	-	TGTGCCAGCAGCCAACTAAGGCGGGGCCGTGGCGATGAGCAGTTCTTC	CASSQLRRGRGDEQFF
TRBV9	once	TRBJ2-3	TRBD1	TGTGCCAGCAGGCAGGGGGCGACCACAGATACGCAGTATTTT	CASRQGATTDTQYF
TRBV28	-	TRBJ1-4	-	TGTGCCAGCAGTTTCAAGGTTATCGGCTTTAGAGAAAAACTGTTTTTT	CASSFKVIGFREKLFF
TRBV9	-	TRBJ1-4	-	TGTGCCAGCAGCAACCAGGGGTCCGGAAATGAAAAACTGTTTTTT	CASSNQGSGNEKLFF
TRBV7-6	-	TRBJ1-3	-	TGTGCCAGCAGTTCCCGACAGGCCCCTGGAAACACCATATATTTT	CASSSRQAPGNTIYF
TRBV7-8	-	TRBJ2-7	TRBD1	TGTGCCAGCAGCCCCCGGGACAGCCTCTACGAGCAGTACTTC	CASSPRDSLYEQYF
TRBV27	-	TRBJ2-7	TRBD2	TGTGCCAGCAGTTTAGTCACTAGCGGGAGCTACGAGCAGTACTTC	CASSLVTSGSYEQYF
TRBV7-8	-	TRBJ2-2	-	TGTGCCAGCAGCTCCCCGGGACAAAACACCGGGGAGCTGTTTTTT	CASSSPGQNTGELFF
TRBV4-3	-	TRBJ2-1	-	TGCGCCAGCAGCGACAGGACTCGGTCTTACAATGAGCAGTTCTTC	CASSDRTRSYNEQFF
TRBV5-6	-	TRBJ1-1	-	TGTGCCAGCAGCTTTGGGGGTGAAGCTTTCTTT	CASSFGGEAFF
TRBV4-2	-	TRBJ2-3	-	TGTGCCAGCAGCCAAGACCCGGGAGAAGCAGATACGCAGTATTTT	CASSQDPGEADTQYF
TRBV30	few	TRBJ1-1	-	TGTGCCTGGAGTGTACTGTGGGGGACTGAAGCTTTCTTT	CAWSVLWGTEAFF
TRBV6-5	-	TRBJ2-1	-	TGTGCCAGCAGTTACTCGGTCGGGACACTTTACAATGAGCAGTTCTTC	CASSYSVGTLYNEQFF
TRBV13	-	TRBJ2-5	TRBD2	TGTGCCAGCAGCTTAAGTCTAGCGGGAGGCATTAGGGAGACCCAGTACTTC	CASSLSLAGGIRETQYF
TRBV5-5	-	TRBJ1-1	TRBD1	TGTGCCAGCAGCTTTTACCCCCAGGGGGGAGCTGAAGCTTTCTTT	CASSFYPQGGAEAFF
TRBV28	-	TRBJ2-3	-	TGTGCCAGCAGTTTTAGCCCCTCGGCCGCTTGGGGTGATACGCAGTATTTT	CASSFSPSAAWGDTQYF
TRBV11-2	-	TRBJ2-1	TRBD2	TGTGCCAGCAGCTCGACCGGGACTAGCGCCAGGGATGAGCAGTTCTTC	CASSSTGTSARDEQFF
TRBV13	-	TRBJ1-2	TRBD1	TGTGCCAGCAGCACCCTCCGAGGGACAGACCCGCTCTGGAAGTATGGCTACACCTTC	CASSTLRGTDPLWKYGYTF
TRBV28	-	TRBJ2-7	TRBD1	TGTGCCAGCACCCTGGACAGGGGGCTCGAGCAGTACTTC	CASTLDRGLEQYF
TRBV5-4	-	TRBJ2-7	-	TGTGCCAGCAGCGGACGATCGGATATGAGCTCCTACGAGCAGTACTTC	CASSGRSDMSSYEQYF
TRBV19	-	TRBJ2-7	-	TGTGCCAGTAGTATACTGGACAGCCCCTGGGAGCAGTACTTC	CASSILDSPWEQYF